The 7 T cell receptor beta chains below all came from one sample that was sequenced in a study of blood T cell repertoires in COVID-19. Sequencing was performed with immunoSEQ multiplex PCR; in TCRdb, only in-frame clones are kept and a portion is missing. In the table there are approximately 180,000 clones, 88% of which are singletons. Sequenced sample: peripheral blood. These receptors were obtained from a middle-aged man with active or convalescent COVID-19.

The chain uses TRBV27 and TRBJ2-7, with 12 positions matching TRBD2. Unmatched junction bases numbered 8, after V lost 5 bases and J lost 6 bases. Looked up from germline, CDR1 is MNHEY and CDR2 is SMNVEV (reference sequence). This CDR3 has 15 amino acids. In DNA form, the CDR3 reads TGTGCCAGCAGTACCCGACTAGCGGGAGTGATCGAGCAGTACTTC. This gives the protein CASSTRLAGVIEQYF.

The rearrangement uses TRBV19 and TRBJ1-1; D may be TRBD1 (5 bases). This CDR3 comprises 13 residues. CDR1 and CDR2 from the germline V gene are LNHDA and SQIVND (reference sequence). CDR3 sequence (DNA): TGTGTCATTCTCAAAGGGGCGAGCACTGAAGCTTTCTTT. As protein: CVILKGASTEAFF.

This clone showed up just once. Written as DNA, the CDR3 is TGTGCCAGCAGTTACGGCTTGCGGGGGATGTCCTACGAGCAGTACTTC. It encodes CASSYGLRGMSYEQYF. The chain has TRBV6-5 and TRBJ2-7, with 7 bases identical to TRBD2. The CDR3 sequence is 16 residues long. J gave up 1 base and V 2 bases, and 8 bases lay outside the gene matches. Germline V gene lookup returns CDR1 MNHEY and CDR2 SVGAGI.

V usage is TRBV5-1 and J usage is TRBJ1-5; perhaps TRBD1 as D (5 bases). The CDR3 sequence is 15 residues long. Germline CDR1 and CDR2: SGHRS and YFSETQ. The V and J ends lost 4 bases and 4 bases respectively, with 15 bases between them. The CDR3 region is CASSPTAGSNQPQHF. In DNA, the CDR3 is TGCGCCAGCAGCCCAACCGCAGGGTCAAATCAGCCCCAGCATTTT.

V gene TRBV28 combines with J gene TRBJ2-7; 7 nucleotides align to TRBD2. Per the germline V gene, CDR1 is MDHEN and CDR2 is SYDVKM. The length of the CDR3 is 12 residues. The CDR3 loop is CAAAAGEREQYF. In DNA form, the CDR3 reads TGTGCGGCGGCTGCGGGGGAGCGGGAGCAGTACTTC.

This chain connects TRBV11-2 to TRBJ1-1, with 7 bases that match TRBD1. The CDR3 loop spans 14 amino acids. CDR1 SGHAT and CDR2 FQNNGV come from the germline V gene. J lost 1 base, V lost 5 bases, and 4 bases had no gene match. CDR3 sequence (DNA): TGTGCCAGCAGCGCGGACAGGAGGAACACTGAAGCTTTCTTT. This translates into CASSADRRNTEAFF.

The chain recombines TRBV5-4 with TRBJ2-1; D perhaps matches TRBD2 (6 bases). This CDR3 region has 15 residues. The germline V and J ends were trimmed by 0 bases and 4 bases, with 11 bases remaining between them. Per germline, CDR1 SGHNT and CDR2 YYREEE (reference sequence). This chain's CDR3 is CASSLGVGGYNEQFF. CDR3 DNA sequence: TGTGCCAGCAGCTTGGGGGTTGGAGGGTACAATGAGCAGTTCTTC.